This T cell receptor (beta chain) was documented in a study of technical replicates of blood from several donors. The CDR3 covers 12 residues. Germline V gives CDR1 PRHDT, CDR2 FYEKMQ (reference sequence). V shed 7 bases and J shed 5 bases, with 12 bases lying between them. Sequencing used immunoSEQ multiplex PCR; TCRdb keeps in-frame clones, though not all of them. The table includes around 78,000 clones, 94% detected once. The sample consisted of T cells isolated from PBMCs. The origin of this receptor is a human donor in good health. The genes are TRBV13 and TRBJ2-7; a possible D gene is TRBD1 (6 bases). The CDR3, as DNA: TGTGCCAGCACGGGCCAGGGGAACGAGCAGTACTTC. It codes for CASTGQGNEQYF.